Following are 12 T cell receptor beta chains from one sample sequenced in a study of glioma-infiltrating T cells after dendritic cell vaccination. Sequencing was performed with immunoSEQ multiplex PCR; in TCRdb, only in-frame clones are kept and a portion is missing. This sample yields about 82,000 clones, of which approximately 90% are seen a single time; 3% to 4% belongs to the top ten. Specimen: blood, collected before dendritic cell vaccination. These receptors were obtained from a human donor with glioblastoma.

The V gene is TRBV29-1, the J gene TRBJ1-4, with TRBD1 identical over 9 bases. The CDR3 is 15 amino acids. Germline V gene sequence: CDR1 SQVTM, CDR2 ANQGSEA. J gave up 8 bases and V 5 bases, and 12 bases lay outside the gene matches. This CDR3 is CSVNVQGTGLEKLFF. In DNA form, the CDR3 reads TGCAGCGTTAACGTCCAAGGGACAGGGCTCGAAAAACTGTTTTTT.

The rearrangement uses TRBV19 and TRBJ2-1; 7 bases agree with TRBD2. The J segment lost 9 bases and the V segment lost 5 bases, leaving 7 bases of the junction unmatched. Germline V gives CDR1 LNHDA, CDR2 SQIVND (reference sequence). The CDR3 loop spans 13 amino acids. The CDR3 nucleotides are TGTGCCAGTAGTCCCTCGGGGGGAGGTGAGCAGTTCTTC. Translation gives CASSPSGGGEQFF. The complete variable domain, with remaining parts taken from reference TRBV19 and TRBJ2-1, reads DGGITQSPKYLFRKEGQNVTLSCEQNLNHDAMYWYRQDPGQGLRLIYYSQIVNDFQKGDIAEGYSVSREKKESFPLTVTSAQKNPTAFYLCASSPSGGGEQFFGPGTRLTVL.

The chain recombines TRBV27 with TRBJ2-1; TRBD2 matches at 13 bases. Looked up from germline, CDR1 is MNHEY and CDR2 is SMNVEV (reference sequence). V was pared by 5 bases and J by 4 bases, with 2 bases of the junction left unmatched. This CDR3 contains 15 residues. CDR3 sequence: CASSEGLAGYNEQFF. CDR3 nucleotide sequence: TGTGCCAGCAGTGAGGGACTAGCGGGGTACAATGAGCAGTTCTTC.

V and J are TRBV6-6 and TRBJ1-3; D may be TRBD1 (5 bases). The germline V gene has CDR1 MNHNY and CDR2 SVGAGI (reference sequence). V lost 9 bases and J lost 2, with 14 bases in between. The CDR3 contains 14 residues. CDR3: CASIRQGAGNTIYF. In DNA, the CDR3 is TGTGCCAGTATAAGGCAGGGCGCTGGAAACACCATATATTTT.

The J gene is TRBJ1-1, the V gene TRBV5-1; D is perhaps TRBD1 (5 bases). V was trimmed by 0 bases and J by 3 bases, leaving 18 bases between them. CDR1 and CDR2 (germline): SGHRS, YFSETQ. This CDR3 contains 17 residues. The CDR3 sequence is CASSLAERRGTDTEAFF. The CDR3 bases are TGCGCCAGCAGCTTGGCCGAGAGAAGGGGTACGGACACTGAAGCTTTCTTT.

Note on this clone: The same CDR3 arises from other DNA sequences in this sample as well. The chain employs TRBV5-4 and TRBJ2-1, with 7 nucleotides matching TRBD1. Germline V gene data show CDR1 as SGHNT and CDR2 as YYREEE (reference sequence). The CDR3 has 12 residues. V gave up 0 bases and J gave up 10 bases; unmatched junction bases: 1. In DNA, the CDR3 is TGTGCCAGCAGCTTGGGGGGACAGGAGCAGTTCTTC. It is translated as CASSLGGQEQFF.

The chain employs TRBV5-6 and TRBJ2-7; 7 bases line up with TRBD2. The CDR3 sequence is 13 residues long. Unmatched junction bases numbered 6, after V lost 2 bases and J lost 7 bases. Germline V gene lookup returns CDR1 SGHDT and CDR2 YYEEEE. CDR3 region: CASSFVRGEEQYF. The CDR3 DNA is TGTGCCAGCAGCTTTGTTCGGGGGGAGGAGCAGTACTTC.

The V and J genes are TRBV19 and TRBJ1-2, with a possible D match to TRBD1 (6 bases). The germline V gene encodes CDR1 LNHDA and CDR2 SQIVND (reference sequence). Trimming shortened V by 5 bases and J by 1 base, and 14 bases separated the two germline ends. The CDR3 runs 15 residues. CDR3 coding DNA: TGTGCCAGTAGTTCTTCCGGGACAATTAACTATGGCTACACCTTC. This codes for CASSSSGTINYGYTF. Supplemented by reference TRBV19 and TRBJ1-2, the full variable domain reads DGGITQSPKYLFRKEGQNVTLSCEQNLNHDAMYWYRQDPGQGLRLIYYSQIVNDFQKGDIAEGYSVSREKKESFPLTVTSAQKNPTAFYLCASSSSGTINYGYTFGSGTRLTVV.

This clone occurred once. V and J are TRBV18 and TRBJ1-2, with 9 bases lining up with TRBD1. The CDR3 is 15 residues long. V lost 3 bases and J lost 4; bases outside the gene matches: 6. Per the germline V gene, CDR1 is KGHSH and CDR2 is LQKENI. The CDR3 loop is CASSPRQGGSYGYTF. The CDR3 DNA reads TGTGCCAGCTCACCCCGACAGGGGGGATCCTATGGCTACACCTTC. The variable domain in full, completed from reference TRBV18 and TRBJ1-2, reads NAGVMQNPRHLVRRRGQEARLRCSPMKGHSHVYWYRQLPEEGLKFMVYLQKENIIDESGMPKERFSAEFPKEGPSILRIQQVVRGDSAAYFCASSPRQGGSYGYTFGSGTRLTVV.

This clone was found once. The sample has other DNA sequences that encode this CDR3 too. This chain connects TRBV5-1 to TRBJ2-5; TRBD2 agrees at 8 bases. The junction had 16 bases not matched to a gene; V was cut back by 4 bases and J by 5 bases. In germline, CDR1 is SGHRS, CDR2 YFSETQ. The CDR3 spans 17 residues. CDR3 sequence reads: CASSPGLAGPGMETQYF. The CDR3 DNA is TGCGCCAGCAGCCCAGGACTAGCAGGACCAGGGATGGAGACCCAGTACTTC. The full variable domain, with the rest looked up from reference TRBV5-1 and TRBJ2-5, is KAGVTQTPRYLIKTRGQQVTLSCSPISGHRSVSWYQQTPGQGLQFLFEYFSETQRNKGNFPGRFSGRQFSNSRSEMNVSTLELGDSALYLCASSPGLAGPGMETQYFGPGTRLLVL.

The V and J genes are TRBV19 and TRBJ2-5, with D possibly being TRBD2 (6 bases). The germline V gene has CDR1 LNHDA and CDR2 SQIVND (reference sequence). This CDR3 is 14 amino acids long. The germline V and J ends were trimmed by 3 bases and 5 bases, with 13 bases remaining between them. As DNA, the CDR3 is TGTGCCAGTAGTATGCTAGCGAGTCGGGAGACCCAGTACTTC. The encoded protein is CASSMLASRETQYF.

The rearrangement links TRBV7-3 to TRBJ2-7; 9 nucleotides agree with TRBD2. This CDR3 has 15 residues. The trim removed 5 bases at V and 2 bases at J, leaving 7 bases unmatched. Germline CDR1 SGHTA, CDR2 FQGTGA. In DNA, the CDR3 is TGTGCCAGCAGCCCGGCTAGCGGGAAGACCTACGAGCAGTACTTC. This gives the protein CASSPASGKTYEQYF.